These T cell receptor beta chains were read from a single sample in a study of response to subunit inactivated influenza vaccine. TCRdb re-derived calls from the RT-PCR reads in MiXCR, one entry per CDR3 protein. The data show a few hundred thousand distinct CDR3 sequences, roughly 10% seen once. The same data also went into a second study, on T cells expressing NK-cell markers.

The sample was PBMCs from blood, taken on the day of vaccination. These receptors were taken from a man aged 45-65 years who received an inactivated influenza vaccine. CDR3s include the opening cysteine and the closing phenylalanine or tryptophan. The D gene is left open where the match is weak. Not all rows give a size; the values are once, few, many and, for expanded clones, a class.

v_call,d_call,j_call,clone_size,cdr3_nt,cdr3_aa
TRBV5-1,-,TRBJ2-7,few,TGCGCCAGCAGCCATACAGGGTCTCCTACCTACGAGCAGTACTTC,CASSHTGSPTYEQYF
TRBV20-1,-,TRBJ1-2,-,TGCAGTGCCCCAAGGGGGGTGGGATATGGCTACACCTTC,CSAPRGVGYGYTF
TRBV11-2,-,TRBJ2-3,-,TGTGCCAGCAGCTTACGGTCGTCAGGCGGGGCGGGGCCAGATACGCAGTATTTT,CASSLRSSGGAGPDTQYF
TRBV29-1,TRBD2,TRBJ2-3,-,TGCAGCGTTCCTAGCGGGAGAGGGACAGATACGCAGTATTTT,CSVPSGRGTDTQYF
TRBV7-3,TRBD2,TRBJ2-1,-,TGTGCCAGCAGCCGCGGGAGGAACAATGAGCAGTTCTTC,CASSRGRNNEQFF
TRBV6-2/TRBV6-3,-,TRBJ2-3,few,TGTGCCAGCCGATGGATGTCGACAGATACGCAGTATTTT,CASRWMSTDTQYF
TRBV15,-,TRBJ2-1,-,TGTGCCACCGGCTCGGGCGGGATGGACAATGAGCAGTTCTTC,CATGSGGMDNEQFF
TRBV6-1,-,TRBJ2-1,-,TGTGCCAGCAGTGTTCGACAGGTATACAATGAGCAGTTCTTC,CASSVRQVYNEQFF
TRBV20-1,TRBD1,TRBJ2-1,few,TGCAGTGCCCAGGGGGTCAATGAGCAGTTCTTC,CSAQGVNEQFF
TRBV5-1,TRBD2,TRBJ2-2,many,TGCGCCAGCAGCCCGACTAGCGGGGGTCCCGGGGAGCTGTTTTTT,CASSPTSGGPGELFF
TRBV20-1,-,TRBJ2-6,-,TGCAGTGCTAGCCGCTCTGGGGCCAACGTCCTGACTTTC,CSASRSGANVLTF
TRBV25-1,TRBD2,TRBJ2-1,many,TGTGCCAGCAGTTCCGTAGCGGGAGGCCCAGAGACCCCATACAATGAGCAGTTCTTC,CASSSVAGGPETPYNEQFF
TRBV30,-,TRBJ2-3,-,TGTGCCTGGAGTGGACTCCAGGACAGTCCGCAGTATTTT,CAWSGLQDSPQYF
TRBV12-3/TRBV12-4,TRBD1,TRBJ2-1,many,TGTGCCAGCAGTTTCCCACAGGGGATAGAGCAGTTCTTC,CASSFPQGIEQFF
TRBV7-9,-,TRBJ2-3,few,TGTGCCAGCAGCTTTATTGCGGATACGCAGTATTTT,CASSFIADTQYF
TRBV5-1,-,TRBJ2-2,few,TGCGCCAGCAGCTTGGCCGGGGGACAGACCACCGGGGAGCTGTTTTTT,CASSLAGGQTTGELFF
TRBV12-3/TRBV12-4,TRBD1,TRBJ2-1,-,TGTGCCAGCACCTCAGGGACAGGGTTCGATGAGCAGTTCTTC,CASTSGTGFDEQFF
TRBV6-5,TRBD1,TRBJ1-5,few,TGTGCCAGCAGTTTTCGACCCCCGGGACAGGGGGATCAGCCCCAGCATTTT,CASSFRPPGQGDQPQHF
TRBV12-3/TRBV12-4,-,TRBJ2-1,many,TGTGCCAGCAGCACCGGGACAAGCTTCCCGGAGGTCTTC,CASSTGTSFPEVF
TRBV19,-,TRBJ2-7,few,TGTGCCAGTAGTTCCGTCGCGGCCGTCGAGCAGTACTTC,CASSSVAAVEQYF
TRBV12-3/TRBV12-4,TRBD2,TRBJ2-1,few,TGTGCCAGCAGTCCTCTTGGCGGGAGGGCCTATGAGCAGTTCTTC,CASSPLGGRAYEQFF
TRBV4-1,-,TRBJ2-5,-,TGCGCCAGCAGCCAAGTGGGTCGACAAGAGACCCAGTACTTC,CASSQVGRQETQYF
TRBV28,-,TRBJ1-2,many,TGTGCCAGCAGTTCCTCTGGGGCTGGGGGCTACACCTTC,CASSSSGAGGYTF
TRBV12-3/TRBV12-4,TRBD2,TRBJ2-1,-,TGTGCCAGCAGTTTACCCCCGGGACTAGCGGGAAGCCATGAGCAGTTCTTC,CASSLPPGLAGSHEQFF
TRBV12-3/TRBV12-4,TRBD1,TRBJ2-2,few,TGTGCCAGCAGAAAGACAGGGAGGAACACCGGGGAGCTGTTTTTT,CASRKTGRNTGELFF
TRBV3-1,-,TRBJ1-1,-,TGTGCCACCTCCAAGCAGGTCCCTTGGAATAATGCTGCGGGGAACACTGAAGCTTTCTTT,CATSKQVPWNNAAGNTEAFF
TRBV6-1,-,TRBJ1-4,-,TGTGCCAGCAGTGAACCCCGGGCATGGGCAGTCCAGACAACTAATGAAAAACTGTTTTTT,CASSEPRAWAVQTTNEKLFF
TRBV6-2/TRBV6-3,-,TRBJ2-1,many,TGTGCCAGCAGTTACGGGGGGGCCCCTTACAATGAGCAGTTCTTC,CASSYGGAPYNEQFF
TRBV7-2,-,TRBJ1-6,-,TGTGCCAGCAGCTTCTCTCCGACCAATAATTCACCCCTCCACTTT,CASSFSPTNNSPLHF
TRBV7-2,-,TRBJ2-3,few,TGTGCCAGCAGCTTAGCCCCTAGCGCGGGTACAGATACGCAGTATTTT,CASSLAPSAGTDTQYF